The 32 T cell receptor beta chains reported below all come from one sample, sequenced in a study of OX40 agonist ivuxolimab in advanced cancers. Libraries were prepared through the immunoSEQ multiplex PCR assay. Here the immuneACCESS table is served through TCRdb, limited to in-frame sequences with V and J called. Missing clones are a known gap in these copies; in checked studies unresolved V genes cover under half, and the rest lacks a known reason. The table for this sample lists over 100,000 clones; around nine tenths of them were counted only once. The biggest ten clones account for about 1% of the sample. Sequenced here: CD4+ or CD8+ T cells sorted from blood, sampled in a trial of the OX40 agonist ivuxolimab. These receptors originate from an adult with an advanced solid tumor such as melanoma, head and neck, liver or kidney cancer.

Here the CDR3 reads CATSRGPGGTGELFF. CDR3 coding DNA: TGTGCCACCAGCAGAGGCCCCGGGGGCACCGGGGAGCTGTTTTTT. This chain joins TRBV15 and TRBJ2-2, with TRBD2 as a possible D gene (6 bases). V gave up 1 base and J gave up 4 bases, with 10 bases separating them. CDR3 size: 15 residues. CDR1 and CDR2 from the germline V gene are LNHNV and YYDKDF (reference sequence).

The V call is TRBV14, the J call TRBJ2-1, with 14 bases identical to TRBD2. J lost 7 bases, V lost 5 bases, and 10 bases had no gene match. This CDR3 spans 17 amino acids. The germline V gene has CDR1 SGHDN and CDR2 FVKESK. CDR3: CASSVTSGRDPGNEQFF. CDR3 DNA: TGTGCCAGCAGCGTGACTAGCGGGAGGGATCCAGGAAATGAGCAGTTCTTC.

This clone came up a few times. The chain joins TRBV28 to TRBJ2-1, with 8 bases matching TRBD1. CDR1 is MDHEN, CDR2 SYDVKM, per germline. The CDR3 runs to 15 residues. With V trimmed by 5 bases and J by 8 bases, 11 bases remained unmatched. CDR3 in DNA: TGTGCCAGCAGTAGGAGAGCGACAGGGGTCTATGAGCAGTTCTTC. The encoded protein is CASSRRATGVYEQFF. The full variable domain, rest sourced from reference TRBV28 and TRBJ2-1, is DVKVTQSSRYLVKRTGEKVFLECVQDMDHENMFWYRQDPGLGLRLIYFSYDVKMKEKGDIPEGYSVSREKKERFSLILESASTNQTSMYLCASSRRATGVYEQFFGPGTRLTVL.

This clone was observed a few times. The chain employs TRBV5-1 and TRBJ2-1, with 12 bases identical to TRBD2. Trimming took 3 bases from V and 5 from J; bases not matched to a gene: 3. In germline, CDR1 is SGHRS, CDR2 YFSETQ. CDR3 size: 15 residues. CDR3 amino acids: CASSSRTSGDNEQFF. The CDR3 DNA reads as TGCGCCAGCAGCTCAAGGACTAGCGGGGACAATGAGCAGTTCTTC.

The J gene is TRBJ2-1, the V gene TRBV10-3; D might be TRBD2 (6 bases). Deletions cut 2 bases from V and 9 bases from J, with 8 bases between. CDR1 is ENHRY, CDR2 SYGVKD, per germline. CDR3 length: 12 amino acids. The CDR3 DNA follows: TGTGCCATCAGTGAGACTAGCAGTGAGCAGTTCTTC. Its protein is CAISETSSEQFF.

J is TRBJ2-3 and V is TRBV5-6, with D unresolved. The CDR3 totals 11 residues. The V end was cut by 2 bases, the J end by 5 bases, with 3 bases between. Germline-derived CDR1 and CDR2 are SGHDT and YYEEEE. The CDR3 DNA follows: TGTGCCAGCAGCTTTAGAGATACGCAGTATTTT. This codes for CASSFRDTQYF.

This rearrangement joins TRBV19 to TRBJ2-4; D possibly corresponds to TRBD1 (5 bases). The CDR3 loop spans 14 amino acids. Germline CDR1 LNHDA, CDR2 SQIVND (reference sequence). V lost 4 bases to trimming and J lost 0 bases, with 7 bases between them. CDR3 DNA: TGTGCCAGTAGTAGGCAGGGAGCCAAAAACATTCAGTACTTC. Amino acid sequence: CASSRQGAKNIQYF. Complete variable domain (other parts from reference TRBV19 and TRBJ2-4): DGGITQSPKYLFRKEGQNVTLSCEQNLNHDAMYWYRQDPGQGLRLIYYSQIVNDFQKGDIAEGYSVSREKKESFPLTVTSAQKNPTAFYLCASSRQGAKNIQYFGAGTRLSVL.

CDR3 nucleotides: TGTGCCAGTACCCCCTCTGGGAGGGCACACACCGGGGAGCTGTTTTTT. Encoded protein: CASTPSGRAHTGELFF. This sequence joins TRBV19 and TRBJ2-2, with 7 positions matching TRBD2. The CDR3 is made up of 16 amino acids. The trim removed 7 bases at V and 3 bases at J, leaving 11 bases unmatched. Per the germline V gene, CDR1 is LNHDA and CDR2 is SQIVND (reference sequence).

This chain joins TRBV19 and TRBJ1-5; the match to TRBD1 covers 8 bases. Germline assignment: CDR1 LNHDA and CDR2 SQIVND (reference sequence). This CDR3 region has 16 residues. V shed 7 bases, J shed 6 bases, and the junction held 14 bases outside the gene matches. In DNA form, the CDR3 reads TGTGCCAGTACCGACCAGGGGGCGGCTGGTGGTCAGCCCCAGCATTTT. Translation gives CASTDQGAAGGQPQHF.

The chain links TRBV5-1 to TRBJ2-6; D is unclear. From germline, CDR1 is SGHRS and CDR2 YFSETQ. This CDR3 comprises 16 residues. The V end was cut by 0 bases, the J end by 0 bases, with 7 bases between. The CDR3 DNA is TGCGCCAGCAGCTTGGAAGGAAACTCTGGGGCCAACGTCCTGACTTTC. Residues: CASSLEGNSGANVLTF.

V is TRBV27 and J is TRBJ1-1; a weak D match, TRBD1 (6 bases). The CDR3 sequence is 15 residues long. Trimming removed 5 bases at V and 5 bases at J, with 18 bases between. Germline lookup yields CDR1 MNHEY and CDR2 SMNVEV (reference sequence). The CDR3 DNA reads as TGTGCCAGCAGTCCAGTTATCCGGGGGCCGACTGAAGCTTTCTTT. The encoded protein is CASSPVIRGPTEAFF.

This chain joins TRBV30 and TRBJ1-4, with a possible D match to TRBD1 (6 bases). Deletions cut 3 bases from V and 7 bases from J, with 21 bases between. This CDR3 comprises 16 residues. Germline assignment: CDR1 GTSNPN and CDR2 SVGIG (reference sequence). CDR3 amino acids: CAWSSAAGGLPEKLFF. CDR3 sequence (DNA): TGTGCCTGGAGCTCTGCGGCCGGGGGCCTTCCTGAAAAACTGTTTTTT.

The chain employs TRBV9 and TRBJ2-3; D is ambiguous. The CDR3 covers 16 residues. V was trimmed by 4 bases and J by 0 bases, leaving 15 bases between them. Germline assignment: CDR1 SGDLS and CDR2 YYNGEE. CDR3 DNA sequence: TGTGCCAGCAGCCTTATAGGTGTTTCTAGCACAGATACGCAGTATTTT. The encoded protein is CASSLIGVSSTDTQYF. The full variable domain, its missing parts supplied by reference TRBV9 and TRBJ2-3, is DSGVTQTPKHLITATGQRVTLRCSPRSGDLSVYWYQQSLDQGLQFLIQYYNGEERAKGNILERFSAQQFPDLHSELNLSSLELGDSALYFCASSLIGVSSTDTQYFGPGTRLTVL.

The chain combines TRBV30 with TRBJ2-6; TRBD1 matches 7 bases. Germline CDR1 reads GTSNPN; CDR2 reads SVGIG (reference sequence). The CDR3 has 13 amino acids. V gave up 8 bases and J gave up 2 bases; unmatched junction bases: 3. DNA of the CDR3: TGTGCCCCAGACAGGGCTGGGGCCAACGTCCTGACTTTC. It specifies CAPDRAGANVLTF.

This chain uses TRBV7-2 with TRBJ1-3; D gene unclear. The CDR3 extends over 16 amino acids. The V and J ends lost 5 bases and 4 bases respectively, with 18 bases between them. Germline CDR1 is SGHTA and CDR2 is FQGNSA. CDR3 coding DNA: TGTGCCAGCAGCATCCTGACACTCGCAGACGGAAACACCATATATTTT. Its protein is CASSILTLADGNTIYF.

V gene TRBV4-3 combines with J gene TRBJ2-3; TRBD2 aligns across 9 bases. V dropped 3 bases and J dropped 1; count of bases not matched to a gene: 20. The CDR3 sequence is 21 residues long. Germline values: CDR1 LGHNA, CDR2 YSLEER. In DNA form, the CDR3 reads TGCGCCAGCAGCCATAGCGGGAGTGGGGAATATATGGCCGGCGGCACAGATACGCAGTATTTT. Encoded protein: CASSHSGSGEYMAGGTDTQYF.

The chain links TRBV6-6 to TRBJ2-2, with a possible D match to TRBD2 (6 bases). Trimming took off 2 bases at V and 3 bases at J, with 7 bases between the two ends. The CDR3 contains 14 residues. Germline loops: CDR1 MNHNY, CDR2 SVGAGI (reference sequence). CDR3 loop: CASSYAGHTGELFF. In nucleotides, the CDR3 is TGTGCCAGCAGTTACGCGGGACACACCGGGGAGCTGTTTTTT.

The chain carries TRBV28 and TRBJ1-5, with D possibly TRBD1 on 5 matching bases. Germline V gene lookup returns CDR1 MDHEN and CDR2 SYDVKM. The CDR3 runs to 14 residues. Trimming pared 6 bases from V and 1 base from J, leaving 10 bases between. The CDR3 DNA reads TGTGCCAGCAGGGGGGGACGGAGCAATCAGCCCCAGCATTTT. This translates into CASRGGRSNQPQHF.

The rearrangement links TRBV6-6 to TRBJ1-1; a possible D gene is TRBD1 (5 bases). Per germline, CDR1 MNHNY and CDR2 SVGAGI (reference sequence). CDR3 length: 15 amino acids. Trimming removed 2 bases at V and 0 bases at J, with 10 bases between. The CDR3 loop reads CASSYVQGMNTEAFF. The CDR3 nucleotides are TGTGCCAGCAGTTACGTCCAGGGCATGAACACTGAAGCTTTCTTT.

The CDR3 loop is CASTPGQGYQETQYF. Written as DNA, the CDR3 is TGTGCCAGCACCCCGGGACAGGGCTACCAAGAGACCCAGTACTTC. This rearrangement joins TRBV7-9 to TRBJ2-5, with 9 bases lining up with TRBD1. Losses at the gene ends were 7 bases for V and 0 bases for J; bases not matched to a gene: 6. Germline-derived CDR1 and CDR2 are SEHNR and FQNEAQ (reference sequence). This CDR3 has 15 amino acids.

Here the CDR3 reads CASSVRRQGSNEKLFF. For the CDR3, the DNA is TGTGCCAGCAGCGTCAGAAGACAGGGTAGTAATGAAAAACTGTTTTTT. The chain joins TRBV2 to TRBJ1-4, with 7 bases matching TRBD1. The germline gives CDR1 SNHLY, CDR2 FYNNEI. The trim removed 6 bases at V and 4 bases at J, leaving 11 bases unmatched. CDR3 length: 16 residues.

The chain links TRBV7-2 to TRBJ2-3, with D tentatively TRBD1 (5 bases). Germline V gene data show CDR1 as SGHTA and CDR2 as FQGNSA. There are 15 residues in the CDR3. The V and J ends lost 1 base and 0 bases respectively, with 8 bases between them. CDR3 residues: CASSLDKGSTDTQYF. For the CDR3, the DNA is TGTGCCAGCAGCTTAGATAAGGGGAGCACAGATACGCAGTATTTT.

The chain has TRBV7-2 and TRBJ1-1, with D possibly TRBD1 on 6 matching bases. The CDR3 sequence is 14 residues long. Germline lookup yields CDR1 SGHTA and CDR2 FQGNSA. V was shortened by 5 bases and J by 7 bases, with 17 bases between the two germline ends. The CDR3 sequence is CASSPQGISGEAFF. The CDR3 DNA follows: TGTGCCAGCAGCCCACAGGGTATTTCTGGTGAAGCTTTCTTT.

The rearrangement joins TRBV7-8 to TRBJ1-1, with a tentative D call TRBD1 (5 bases). The CDR3 is 15 amino acids. With 4 bases removed from V and 4 bases from J, the gap between germline ends came to 16 bases. CDR1 SGHVS and CDR2 FQNEAQ come from the germline V gene. The CDR3 coding sequence is TGTGCCAGCAGCTCTGGGGACCCTTTGGGCACTGAAGCTTTCTTT. It encodes CASSSGDPLGTEAFF.

V usage is TRBV29-1 and J usage is TRBJ2-3, with 9 nucleotides matching TRBD2. V was clipped by 0 bases and J by 5 bases; unmatched bases: 6. The CDR3 is 15 residues long. Germline lookup yields CDR1 SQVTM and CDR2 ANQGSEA. CDR3: CSVEDEAGGVDTQYF. In nucleotides, the CDR3 is TGCAGCGTTGAAGATGAGGCGGGAGGGGTAGATACGCAGTATTTT.

V is TRBV19 and J is TRBJ1-1, with a weak D call TRBD1 (5 bases). The ends were cut back, 4 bases at V and 2 bases at J, with 14 bases in the middle. Germline values: CDR1 LNHDA, CDR2 SQIVND (reference sequence). CDR3 size: 15 residues. The CDR3 sequence: CASSTSDTKNTEAFF. The CDR3 region has the DNA TGTGCCAGTAGTACATCGGACACCAAAAACACTGAAGCTTTCTTT.

The gene calls are TRBV27 and TRBJ2-1; 7 bases match TRBD1. Per the germline V gene, CDR1 is MNHEY and CDR2 is SMNVEV (reference sequence). The CDR3 is 15 amino acids. Trimming cost V 6 bases and J 4 bases; bases outside gene matches: 9. The CDR3 DNA reads as TGTGCCAGCAGCCTTCCGGGGACAGCTTACAATGAGCAGTTCTTC. This encodes CASSLPGTAYNEQFF.

The V call is TRBV7-9, the J call TRBJ2-2; possibly TRBD2 for D (5 bases). Germline CDR1 SEHNR, CDR2 FQNEAQ (reference sequence). The CDR3 sequence is 14 residues long. V was cut by 2 bases and J by 5 bases, with 9 bases left in between. The CDR3 DNA reads as TGTGCCAGCAGCTTACTAGCTACTACCGGGGAGCTGTTTTTT. Its translation is CASSLLATTGELFF. Filled out from reference TRBV7-9 and TRBJ2-2, the complete variable domain reads DTGVSQNPRHKITKRGQNVTFRCDPISEHNRLYWYRQTLGQGPEFLTYFQNEAQLEKSRLLSDRFSAERPKGSFSTLEIQRTEQGDSAMYLCASSLLATTGELFFGEGSRLTVL.

This clone was recorded once. This chain connects TRBV27 to TRBJ1-1, with D unclear. Per germline, CDR1 MNHEY and CDR2 SMNVEV (reference sequence). There are 15 residues in the CDR3. Deletions cut 2 bases from V and 1 base from J, with 11 bases between. This CDR3 reads CASSLGPPPNTEAFF. As DNA, the CDR3 is TGTGCCAGCAGTTTAGGGCCTCCCCCGAACACTGAAGCTTTCTTT.

The V and J genes are TRBV7-3 and TRBJ1-4; D is undetermined. The ends were cut back, 1 base at V and 4 bases at J, with 13 bases in the middle. The germline gives CDR1 SGHTA, CDR2 FQGTGA. The CDR3 is 16 amino acids. This chain's CDR3 is CASSLSGPGNNEKLFF. DNA for the CDR3: TGTGCCAGCAGCTTAAGCGGGCCTGGGAATAATGAAAAACTGTTTTTT.

The table lists this clone with a count of one. The J gene is TRBJ1-3, the V gene TRBV27; the D is unclear. CDR3 size: 16 residues. CDR1 is MNHEY and CDR2 is SMNVEV in the germline V gene (reference sequence). V was cut by 6 bases and J by 0 bases, with 15 bases left in between. In nucleotides, the CDR3 is TGTGCCAGCAGCCCAGACTCCGGGGTCTCTGGAAACACCATATATTTT. This translates into CASSPDSGVSGNTIYF.

V usage is TRBV4-2 and J usage is TRBJ1-6; possibly TRBD1 for D (6 bases). The CDR3 is 16 amino acids. Per the germline V gene, CDR1 is LGHNA and CDR2 is YNFKEQ. Between the trimmed V and J ends, which lost 2 bases and 8 bases, there was a span of 16 bases. The CDR3 sequence is CASSQRARGTDSPLHF. In nucleotides, the CDR3 is TGTGCCAGCAGCCAAAGAGCCAGGGGAACGGATTCACCCCTCCACTTT.